This record looks at one T cell receptor beta chain sequence and its context. The antigen is unknown. Additional DNA sequences in this sample encode the identical CDR3. This sample was included in a study of shared clonotypes between healthy human individuals. Naive CD8 cells lacked CD45RO, underwent positive selection for CCR7 and left out terminally differentiated effector memory CD45RA+ cells. Donation came from healthy HIV-negative adults that had no recent acute infections or vaccinations. Adults of Caucasian background living in Nashville, Tennessee made up all donors. CDR3 length: 13 amino acids. Deletions cut 6 bases from V and 0 bases from J, with 3 bases between. Germline values: CDR1 MNHNS, CDR2 SASEGT. Assay: immunoSEQ multiplex PCR; the TCRdb copy retains only in-frame clones and omits some. The table shows nearly 2 million clones, with over 85% occurring only once. General study findings and limits: Relative to clonotypes present in all four donors, those not shared had lower generation probabilities.

The sequenced sample was naive CD8+ T cells sorted from blood. The V gene is TRBV6-1, the J gene TRBJ2-6, with D hard to call. This clonotype was sampled from a man in his late teens or twenties in good health. CDR3 sequence: CASSLSGANVLTF. The CDR3 DNA is TGTGCCAGCAGCCTCTCTGGGGCCAACGTCCTGACTTTC.